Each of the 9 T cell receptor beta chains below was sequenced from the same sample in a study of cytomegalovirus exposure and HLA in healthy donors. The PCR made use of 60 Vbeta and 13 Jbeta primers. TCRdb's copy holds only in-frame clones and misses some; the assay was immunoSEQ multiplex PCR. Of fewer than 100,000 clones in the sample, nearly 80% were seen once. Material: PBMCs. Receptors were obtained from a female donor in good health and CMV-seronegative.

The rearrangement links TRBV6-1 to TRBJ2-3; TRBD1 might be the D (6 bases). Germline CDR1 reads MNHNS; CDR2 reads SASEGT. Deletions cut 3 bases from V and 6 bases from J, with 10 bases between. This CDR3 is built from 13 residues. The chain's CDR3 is CASSEGRGDTQYF. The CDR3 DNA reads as TGTGCCAGCAGTGAGGGAAGGGGGGATACGCAGTATTTT.

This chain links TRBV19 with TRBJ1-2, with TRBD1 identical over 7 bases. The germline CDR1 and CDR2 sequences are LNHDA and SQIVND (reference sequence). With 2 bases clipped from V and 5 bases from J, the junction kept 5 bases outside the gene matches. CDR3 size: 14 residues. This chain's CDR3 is CASSISPGGYGYTF. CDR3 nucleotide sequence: TGTGCCAGTAGTATATCCCCAGGGGGGTATGGCTACACCTTC.

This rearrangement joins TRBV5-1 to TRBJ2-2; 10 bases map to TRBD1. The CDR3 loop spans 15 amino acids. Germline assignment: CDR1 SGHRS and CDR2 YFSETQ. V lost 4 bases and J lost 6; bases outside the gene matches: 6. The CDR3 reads CASSMGQGLSGELFF. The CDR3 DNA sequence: TGCGCCAGCAGCATGGGACAGGGGTTGTCCGGGGAGCTGTTTTTT.

This CDR3 is CASSLANPPHEQYF. Here the CDR3 DNA reads TGTGCCAGCAGCCTGGCCAACCCCCCTCACGAGCAGTACTTC. This chain uses TRBV7-9 with TRBJ2-7; D ambiguous. V lost 5 bases and J 5 bases, leaving 16 bases between the germline ends. This CDR3 spans 14 amino acids. Per the germline V gene, CDR1 is SEHNR and CDR2 is FQNEAQ (reference sequence).

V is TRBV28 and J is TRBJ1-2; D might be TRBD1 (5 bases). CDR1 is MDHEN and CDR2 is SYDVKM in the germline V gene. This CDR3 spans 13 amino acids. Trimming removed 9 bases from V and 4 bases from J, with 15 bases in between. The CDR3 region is CARTESTIYGYTF. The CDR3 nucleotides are TGTGCCAGGACAGAGAGTACGATCTATGGCTACACCTTC.

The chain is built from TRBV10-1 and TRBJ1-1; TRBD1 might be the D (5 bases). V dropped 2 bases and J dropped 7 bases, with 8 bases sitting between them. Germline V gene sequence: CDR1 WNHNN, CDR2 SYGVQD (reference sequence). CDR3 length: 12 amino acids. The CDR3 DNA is TGCGCCAGCAGTGAGAGACAGAATGAAGCTTTCTTT. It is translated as CASSERQNEAFF.

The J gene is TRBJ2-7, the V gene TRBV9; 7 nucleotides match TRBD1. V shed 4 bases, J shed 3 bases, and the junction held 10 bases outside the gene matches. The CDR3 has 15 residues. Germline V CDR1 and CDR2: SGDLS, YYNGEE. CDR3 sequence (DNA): TGTGCCAGCAGCCCCTCGGGACAGTCTTTCTACGAGCAGTACTTC. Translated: CASSPSGQSFYEQYF.

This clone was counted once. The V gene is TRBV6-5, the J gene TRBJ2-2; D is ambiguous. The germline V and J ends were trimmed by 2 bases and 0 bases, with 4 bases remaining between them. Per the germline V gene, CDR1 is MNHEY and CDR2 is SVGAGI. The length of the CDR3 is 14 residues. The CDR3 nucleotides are TGTGCCAGCAGTTACCCGTCGAACACCGGGGAGCTGTTTTTT. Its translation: CASSYPSNTGELFF.

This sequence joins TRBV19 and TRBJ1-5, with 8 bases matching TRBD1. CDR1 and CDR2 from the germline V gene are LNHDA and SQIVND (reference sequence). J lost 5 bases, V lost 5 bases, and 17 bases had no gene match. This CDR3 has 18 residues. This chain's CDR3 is CASSAIIGPGQVYQPQHF. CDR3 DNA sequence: TGTGCCAGTAGTGCCATAATAGGACCGGGACAGGTTTATCAGCCCCAGCATTTT.